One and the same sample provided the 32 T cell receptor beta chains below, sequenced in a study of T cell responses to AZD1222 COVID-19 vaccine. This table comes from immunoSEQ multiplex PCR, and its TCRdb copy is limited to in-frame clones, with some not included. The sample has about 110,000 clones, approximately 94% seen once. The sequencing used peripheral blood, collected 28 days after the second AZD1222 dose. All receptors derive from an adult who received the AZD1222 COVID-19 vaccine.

The CDR3: CASGQKINTEAFF. CDR3 sequence (DNA): TGTGCCAGCGGACAGAAGATTAACACTGAAGCTTTCTTT. The chain recombines TRBV6-5 with TRBJ1-1; the D gene is possibly TRBD1 (6 bases). The CDR3 spans 13 residues. The V and J ends lost 8 bases and 2 bases respectively, with 12 bases between them. From germline, CDR1 is MNHEY and CDR2 SVGAGI.

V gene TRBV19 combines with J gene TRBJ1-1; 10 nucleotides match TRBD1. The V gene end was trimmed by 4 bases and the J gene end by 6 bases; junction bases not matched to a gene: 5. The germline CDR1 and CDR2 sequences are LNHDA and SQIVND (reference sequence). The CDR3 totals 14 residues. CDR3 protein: CASSTWTGGAEAFF. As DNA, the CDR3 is TGTGCCAGTAGTACCTGGACAGGGGGGGCTGAAGCTTTCTTT.

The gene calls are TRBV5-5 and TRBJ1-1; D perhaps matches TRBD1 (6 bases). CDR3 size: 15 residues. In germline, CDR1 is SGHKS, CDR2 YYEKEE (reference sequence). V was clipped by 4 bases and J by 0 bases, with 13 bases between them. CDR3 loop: CASSTSQGMNTEAFF. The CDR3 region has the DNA TGTGCCAGCAGCACCTCCCAGGGGATGAACACTGAAGCTTTCTTT.

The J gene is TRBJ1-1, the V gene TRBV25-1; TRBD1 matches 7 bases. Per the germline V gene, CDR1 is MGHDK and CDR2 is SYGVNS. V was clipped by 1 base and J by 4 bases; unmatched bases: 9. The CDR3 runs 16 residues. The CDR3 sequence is CASSEFANRGSTEAFF. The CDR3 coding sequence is TGTGCCAGCAGTGAATTTGCCAACAGGGGTAGCACTGAAGCTTTCTTT.

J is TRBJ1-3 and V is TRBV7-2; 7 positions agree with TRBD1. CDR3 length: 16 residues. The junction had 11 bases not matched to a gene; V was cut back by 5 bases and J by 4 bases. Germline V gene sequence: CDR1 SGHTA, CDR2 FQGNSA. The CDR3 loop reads CASSPHGQVGGNTIYF. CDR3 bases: TGTGCCAGCAGCCCCCATGGACAGGTCGGAGGAAACACCATATATTTT.

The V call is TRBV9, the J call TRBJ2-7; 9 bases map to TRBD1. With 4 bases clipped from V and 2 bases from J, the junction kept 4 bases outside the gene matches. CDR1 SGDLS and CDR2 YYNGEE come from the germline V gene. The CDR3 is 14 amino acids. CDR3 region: CASSLRDRAYEQYF. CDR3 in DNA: TGTGCCAGCAGCCTCCGGGACAGGGCCTACGAGCAGTACTTC.

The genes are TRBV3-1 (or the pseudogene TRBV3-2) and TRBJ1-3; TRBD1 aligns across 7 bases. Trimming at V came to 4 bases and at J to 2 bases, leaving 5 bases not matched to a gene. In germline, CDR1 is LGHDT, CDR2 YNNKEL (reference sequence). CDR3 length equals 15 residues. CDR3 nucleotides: TGTGCCAGCAGCCCGACAGGGACCGCTGGAAACACCATATATTTT. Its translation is CASSPTGTAGNTIYF.

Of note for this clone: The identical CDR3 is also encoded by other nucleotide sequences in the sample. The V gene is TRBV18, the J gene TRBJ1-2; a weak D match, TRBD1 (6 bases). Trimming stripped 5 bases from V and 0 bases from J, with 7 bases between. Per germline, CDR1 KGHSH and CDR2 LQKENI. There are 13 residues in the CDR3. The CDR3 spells CASSDRSNYGYTF. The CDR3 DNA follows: TGTGCCAGCTCAGACAGGTCTAACTATGGCTACACCTTC.

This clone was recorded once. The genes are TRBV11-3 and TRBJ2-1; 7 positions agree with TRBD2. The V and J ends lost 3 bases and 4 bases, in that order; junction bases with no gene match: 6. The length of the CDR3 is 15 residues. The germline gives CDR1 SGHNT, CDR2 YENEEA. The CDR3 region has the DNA TGTGCCAGCAGCTTTTCTCGCGGGAGTTACAATGAGCAGTTCTTC. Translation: CASSFSRGSYNEQFF.

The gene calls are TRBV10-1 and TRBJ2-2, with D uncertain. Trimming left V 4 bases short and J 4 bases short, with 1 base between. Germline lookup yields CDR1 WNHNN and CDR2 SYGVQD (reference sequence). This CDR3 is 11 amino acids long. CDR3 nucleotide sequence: TGCGCCAGCAGTGGCACCGGGGAGCTGTTTTTT. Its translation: CASSGTGELFF.

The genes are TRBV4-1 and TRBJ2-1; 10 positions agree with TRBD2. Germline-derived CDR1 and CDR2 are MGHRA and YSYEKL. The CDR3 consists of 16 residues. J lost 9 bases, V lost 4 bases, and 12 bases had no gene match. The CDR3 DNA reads TGCGCCAGCAGCCCCTTAAGCGGGGGGGCCTTTGGTGAGCAGTTCTTC. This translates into CASSPLSGGAFGEQFF.

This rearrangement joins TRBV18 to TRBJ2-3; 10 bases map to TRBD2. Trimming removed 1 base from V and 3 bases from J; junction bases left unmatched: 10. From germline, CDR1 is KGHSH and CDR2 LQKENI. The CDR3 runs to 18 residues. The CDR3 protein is CASSPQESGRGSTDTQYF. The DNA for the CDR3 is TGTGCCAGCTCACCACAGGAGAGCGGGAGGGGGTCAACAGATACGCAGTATTTT.

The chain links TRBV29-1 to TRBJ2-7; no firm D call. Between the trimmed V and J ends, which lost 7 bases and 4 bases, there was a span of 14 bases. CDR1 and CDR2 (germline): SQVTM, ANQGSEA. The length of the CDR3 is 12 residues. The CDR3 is CSAALDRYEQYF. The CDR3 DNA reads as TGCAGCGCCGCCCTTGATAGGTACGAGCAGTACTTC.

Written as DNA, the CDR3 is TGTGCCAGCAGCAAAGGACAGGAGTGGGCGGACTATGGCTACACCTTC. It yields the protein CASSKGQEWADYGYTF. The chain uses TRBV21-1 and TRBJ1-2; the DNA was not compared with TRBD1, the D call given in the table. TRBV21-1 is a known pseudogene. The CDR3 has 16 residues.

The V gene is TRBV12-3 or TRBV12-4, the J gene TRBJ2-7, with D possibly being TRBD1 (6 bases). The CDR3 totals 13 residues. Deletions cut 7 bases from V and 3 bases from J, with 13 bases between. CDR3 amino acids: CASNRDMFYEQYF. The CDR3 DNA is TGTGCCAGCAACCGGGACATGTTCTACGAGCAGTACTTC.

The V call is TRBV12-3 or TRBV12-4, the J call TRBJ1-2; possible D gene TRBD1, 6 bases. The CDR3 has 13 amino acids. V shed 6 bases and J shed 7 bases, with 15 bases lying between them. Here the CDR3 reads CASSSSGDLGYTF. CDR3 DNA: TGTGCCAGCAGCTCGTCAGGGGACCTTGGCTACACCTTC.

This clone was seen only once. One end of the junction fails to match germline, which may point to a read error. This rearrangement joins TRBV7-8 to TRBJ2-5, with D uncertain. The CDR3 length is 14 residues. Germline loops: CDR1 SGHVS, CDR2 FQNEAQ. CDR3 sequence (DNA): TGTGCCAGCAGCTCCCAGCTGTTCGGCCAGGCCGAACACTTC. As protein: CASSSQLFGQAEHF.

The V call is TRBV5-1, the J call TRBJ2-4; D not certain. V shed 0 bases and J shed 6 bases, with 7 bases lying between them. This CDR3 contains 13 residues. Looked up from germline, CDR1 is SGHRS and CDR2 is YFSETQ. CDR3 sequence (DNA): TGCGCCAGCAGCTTGGGGCAGATAAACATTCAGTACTTC. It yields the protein CASSLGQINIQYF.

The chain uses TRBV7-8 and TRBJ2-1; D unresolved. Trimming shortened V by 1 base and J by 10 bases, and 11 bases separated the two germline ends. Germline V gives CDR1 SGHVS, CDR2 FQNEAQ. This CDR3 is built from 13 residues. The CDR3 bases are TGTGCCAGCAGCTTAGGCCCTGAGAACGAGCAGTTCTTC. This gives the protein CASSLGPENEQFF. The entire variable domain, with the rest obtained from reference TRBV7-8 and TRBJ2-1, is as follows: GAGVSQSPRYKVAKRGQDVALRCDPISGHVSLFWYQQALGQGPEFLTYFQNEAQLDKSGLPSDRFFAERPEGSVSTLKIQRTQQEDSAVYLCASSLGPENEQFFGPGTRLTVL.

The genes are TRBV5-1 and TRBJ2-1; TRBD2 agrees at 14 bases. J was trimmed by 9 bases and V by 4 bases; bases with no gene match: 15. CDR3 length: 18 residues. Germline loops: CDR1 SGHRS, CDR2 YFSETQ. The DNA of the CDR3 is TGCGCCAGCAGCACGGACAGGGGGGGACTAGCGGGAGCCCGTGAGCAGTTCTTC. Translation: CASSTDRGGLAGAREQFF.

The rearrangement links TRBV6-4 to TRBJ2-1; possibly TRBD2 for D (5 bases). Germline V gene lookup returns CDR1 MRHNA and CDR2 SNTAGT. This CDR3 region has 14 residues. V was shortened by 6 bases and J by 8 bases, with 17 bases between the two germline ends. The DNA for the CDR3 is TGTGCCAGCAGCGCTAATGGGCGGGCATATGAGCAGTTCTTC. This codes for CASSANGRAYEQFF.

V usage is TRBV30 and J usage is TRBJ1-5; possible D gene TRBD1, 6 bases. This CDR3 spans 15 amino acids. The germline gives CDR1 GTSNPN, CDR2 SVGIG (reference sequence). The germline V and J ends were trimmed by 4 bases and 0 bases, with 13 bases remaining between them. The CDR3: CAWNRAEYSNQPQHF. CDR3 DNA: TGTGCCTGGAACAGGGCGGAATATAGCAATCAGCCCCAGCATTTT. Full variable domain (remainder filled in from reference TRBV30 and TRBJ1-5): SQTIHQWPATLVQPVGSPLSLECTVEGTSNPNLYWYRQAAGRGLQLLFYSVGIGQISSEVPQNLSASRPQDRQFILSSKKLLLSDSGFYLCAWNRAEYSNQPQHFGDGTRLSIL.

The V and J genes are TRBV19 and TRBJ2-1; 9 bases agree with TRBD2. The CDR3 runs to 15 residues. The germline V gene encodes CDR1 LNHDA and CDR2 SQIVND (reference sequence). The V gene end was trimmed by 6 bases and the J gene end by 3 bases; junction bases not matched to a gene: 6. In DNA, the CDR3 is TGTGCCAGTAGGTCTAGCGGGACAATCTACAATGAGCAGTTCTTC. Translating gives CASRSSGTIYNEQFF.

CDR3 region: CASLQVANTEAFF. The CDR3 DNA reads as TGTGCCAGCCTCCAAGTGGCGAACACTGAAGCTTTCTTT. The chain links TRBV18 to TRBJ1-1; D ambiguous. V gave up 8 bases and J gave up 1 base, with 11 bases separating them. This CDR3 is 13 amino acids long. The germline CDR1 and CDR2 sequences are KGHSH and LQKENI.

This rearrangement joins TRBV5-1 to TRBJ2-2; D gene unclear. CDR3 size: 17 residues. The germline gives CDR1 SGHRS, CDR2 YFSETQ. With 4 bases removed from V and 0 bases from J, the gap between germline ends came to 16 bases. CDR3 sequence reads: CASSPLVRGTNTGELFF. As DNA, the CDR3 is TGCGCCAGCAGCCCCCTAGTTCGCGGAACGAACACCGGGGAGCTGTTTTTT.

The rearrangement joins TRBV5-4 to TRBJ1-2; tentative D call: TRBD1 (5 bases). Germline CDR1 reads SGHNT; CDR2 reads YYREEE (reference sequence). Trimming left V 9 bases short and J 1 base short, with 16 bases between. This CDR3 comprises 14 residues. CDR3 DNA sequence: TGTGCCACCATTCAGGGCCCCCATAACTATGGCTACACCTTC. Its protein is CATIQGPHNYGYTF.

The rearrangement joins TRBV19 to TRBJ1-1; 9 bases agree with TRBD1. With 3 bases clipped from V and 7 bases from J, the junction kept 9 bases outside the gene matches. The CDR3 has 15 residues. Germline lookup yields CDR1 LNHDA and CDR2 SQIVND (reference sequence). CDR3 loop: CASSIVTGGSSEAFF. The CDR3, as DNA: TGTGCCAGTAGTATTGTGACAGGGGGATCGAGTGAAGCTTTCTTT. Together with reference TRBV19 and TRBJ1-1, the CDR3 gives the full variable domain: DGGITQSPKYLFRKEGQNVTLSCEQNLNHDAMYWYRQDPGQGLRLIYYSQIVNDFQKGDIAEGYSVSREKKESFPLTVTSAQKNPTAFYLCASSIVTGGSSEAFFGQGTRLTVV.

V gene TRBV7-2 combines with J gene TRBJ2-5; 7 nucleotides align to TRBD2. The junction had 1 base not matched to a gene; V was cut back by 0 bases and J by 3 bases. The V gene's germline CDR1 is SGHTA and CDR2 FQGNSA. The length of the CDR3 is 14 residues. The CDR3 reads CASSLAGGKETQYF. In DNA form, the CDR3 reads TGTGCCAGCAGCTTAGCGGGAGGGAAAGAGACCCAGTACTTC.

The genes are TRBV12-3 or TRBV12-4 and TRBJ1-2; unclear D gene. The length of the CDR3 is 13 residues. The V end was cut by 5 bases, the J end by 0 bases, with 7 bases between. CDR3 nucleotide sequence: TGTGCCAGCAGTGTAGGGCCTAACTATGGCTACACCTTC. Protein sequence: CASSVGPNYGYTF.

The CDR3 DNA follows: TGTGCCAGCAGTGAAGGGTTACAGGGGGCTTCTGGCTACACCTTC. Its protein is CASSEGLQGASGYTF. The chain links TRBV2 to TRBJ1-2, with TRBD1 matching 9 bases. The CDR3 is made up of 15 amino acids. From germline, CDR1 is SNHLY and CDR2 FYNNEI. V shed 1 base, J shed 7 bases, and the junction held 7 bases outside the gene matches.

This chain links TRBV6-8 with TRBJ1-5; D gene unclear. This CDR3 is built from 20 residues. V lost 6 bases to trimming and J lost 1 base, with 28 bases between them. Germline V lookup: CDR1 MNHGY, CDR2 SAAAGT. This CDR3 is CASSETRREPIYLSNQPQHF. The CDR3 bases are TGTGCCAGCAGCGAGACTAGACGGGAGCCTATCTATTTGAGCAATCAGCCCCAGCATTTT.

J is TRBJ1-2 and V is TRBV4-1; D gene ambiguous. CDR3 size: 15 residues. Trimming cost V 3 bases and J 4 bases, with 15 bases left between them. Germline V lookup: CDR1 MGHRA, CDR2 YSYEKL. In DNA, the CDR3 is TGCGCCAGCAGCCAGGCGGCGGCCGGGCCCTATGGCTACACCTTC. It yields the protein CASSQAAAGPYGYTF.